These 4 T cell receptor beta chains were all obtained from the same sample, sequenced in a study of blood T cell repertoires in COVID-19. TCRdb's copy holds only in-frame clones and misses some; the assay was immunoSEQ multiplex PCR. The sample records 90,000 or so clones, about 89% being singletons. Sequenced material: peripheral blood. These receptors originate from a man in his fifties or sixties with COVID-19, enrolled during active disease.

This clone was seen only a few times. This chain joins TRBV5-1 and TRBJ2-2, with D possibly TRBD2 on 5 matching bases. Germline CDR1 reads SGHRS; CDR2 reads YFSETQ. V was trimmed by 2 bases and J by 0 bases, leaving 8 bases between them. CDR3 length: 15 amino acids. CDR3 sequence: CASSFRGTNTGELFF. CDR3 in DNA: TGCGCCAGCAGCTTTCGGGGAACGAACACCGGGGAGCTGTTTTTT.

The chain employs TRBV28 and TRBJ1-5, with TRBD1 matching 9 bases. After removal of 8 bases from V and 2 bases from J, the junction contained 10 bases not matched to a gene. Germline V gene data show CDR1 as MDHEN and CDR2 as SYDVKM. The CDR3 spans 16 residues. CDR3 region: CASSGQGRGGNQPQHF. For the CDR3, the DNA is TGTGCCAGCTCCGGACAGGGGAGGGGTGGCAATCAGCCCCAGCATTTT. Full variable domain (outside the CDR3, taken from reference TRBV28 and TRBJ1-5): DVKVTQSSRYLVKRTGEKVFLECVQDMDHENMFWYRQDPGLGLRLIYFSYDVKMKEKGDIPEGYSVSREKKERFSLILESASTNQTSMYLCASSGQGRGGNQPQHFGDGTRLSIL.

The chain has TRBV9 and TRBJ2-1; TRBD2 matches at 12 bases. This CDR3 is 17 amino acids long. V was clipped by 4 bases and J by 1 base; unmatched bases: 6. Germline loops: CDR1 SGDLS, CDR2 YYNGEE. The CDR3 loop reads CASSPRLAGESYNEQFF. CDR3 sequence (DNA): TGTGCCAGCAGCCCTAGACTAGCGGGAGAGTCCTACAATGAGCAGTTCTTC.

J is TRBJ2-1 and V is TRBV30, with D perhaps TRBD2 (6 bases). Germline CDR1 and CDR2: GTSNPN and SVGIG (reference sequence). Trimming took 0 bases from V and 1 from J, leaving 13 bases between them. The CDR3 has 16 residues. CDR3 in DNA: TGTGCCTGGAGTGTAACGGGAGTAAGATCCTACAATGAGCAGTTCTTC. This codes for CAWSVTGVRSYNEQFF.